This TCR beta chain appears in the sequencing data of a study of identical twins. Study outcomes and limitations: Cord blood beta clonotypes that were abundant carried fewer insertions, and memory repertoires showed no such trend.

TCRdb re-analysed the 5' RACE reads in MiXCR, keeping a single row per CDR3 protein. The sample records about 920,000 distinct CDR3 sequences, 9% to 15% being singletons. This clonotype was seen a handful of times. The antigen is not known. Germline assignment: CDR1 MDHEN and CDR2 SYDVKM. Trimming cost V 5 bases and J 7 bases; bases outside gene matches: 11. The CDR3 has 15 amino acids. Healthy Caucasians alone served as donors. These same data were also listed under a study on yellow fever vaccine responses in identical twins.

The material sequenced was PBMCs. The chain carries TRBV28 and TRBJ2-7; 10 bases are a match to TRBD1. The sequence derives from a woman between 18 and 29 years old in good health. The DNA of the CDR3 is TGTGCCAGCAGTCCCGGGACAGGGGAGGTGAGAGAGCAGTACTTC. The encoded protein is CASSPGTGEVREQYF.